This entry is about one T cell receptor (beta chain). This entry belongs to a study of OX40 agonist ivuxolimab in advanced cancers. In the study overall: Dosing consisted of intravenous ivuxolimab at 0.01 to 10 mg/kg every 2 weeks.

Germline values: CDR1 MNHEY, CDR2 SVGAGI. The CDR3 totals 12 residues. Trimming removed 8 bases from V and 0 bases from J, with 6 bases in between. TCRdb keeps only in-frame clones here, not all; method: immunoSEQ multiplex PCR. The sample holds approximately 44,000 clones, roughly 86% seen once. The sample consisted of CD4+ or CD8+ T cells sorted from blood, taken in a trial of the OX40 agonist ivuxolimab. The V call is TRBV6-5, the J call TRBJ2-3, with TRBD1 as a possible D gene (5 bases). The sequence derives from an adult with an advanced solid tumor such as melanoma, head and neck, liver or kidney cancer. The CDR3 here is CASGASTDTQYF. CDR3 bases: TGTGCCAGCGGGGCTAGCACAGATACGCAGTATTTT.